The entry that follows covers one T cell receptor beta chain sequence. This specimen comes from a study of blood T cell repertoires in COVID-19. Study-wide context: T cells, B-cell-depleted T cells, or PBMCs provided the cDNA or gDNA that served as material.

Profiling relied on immunoSEQ multiplex PCR, and the TCRdb table lists in-frame clones only, not all of them. The sample carries about 46,000 clones, 80% to 90% recorded once. Per germline, CDR1 SGHTA and CDR2 FQGNSA. The CDR3 runs 13 residues. V shed 6 bases and J shed 2 bases, with 5 bases lying between them. The chain joins TRBV7-2 to TRBJ1-6; possible D gene TRBD1, 5 bases. Sequencing was carried out using peripheral blood. This clonotype was obtained from a man aged 55 to 69 with acute or convalescent COVID-19. This chain's CDR3 is CASRGPYNSPLHF. The CDR3 nucleotides read TGTGCCAGCAGGGGGCCCTATAATTCACCCCTCCACTTT.